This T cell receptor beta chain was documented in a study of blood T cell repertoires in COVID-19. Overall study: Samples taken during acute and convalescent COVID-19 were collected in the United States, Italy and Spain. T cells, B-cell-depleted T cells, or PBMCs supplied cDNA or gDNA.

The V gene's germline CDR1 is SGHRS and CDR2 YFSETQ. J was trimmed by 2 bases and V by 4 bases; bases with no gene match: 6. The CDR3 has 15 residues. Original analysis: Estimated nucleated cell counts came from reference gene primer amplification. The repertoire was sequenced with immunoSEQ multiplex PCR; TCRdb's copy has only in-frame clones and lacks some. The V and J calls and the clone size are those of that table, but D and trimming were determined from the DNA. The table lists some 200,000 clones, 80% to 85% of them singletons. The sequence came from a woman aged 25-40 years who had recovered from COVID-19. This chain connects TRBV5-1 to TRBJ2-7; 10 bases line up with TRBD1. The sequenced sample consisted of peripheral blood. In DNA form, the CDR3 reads TGCGCCAGCAGCGCAGCCGGGACAGGGGCCTACGAGCAGTACTTC. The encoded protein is CASSAAGTGAYEQYF.